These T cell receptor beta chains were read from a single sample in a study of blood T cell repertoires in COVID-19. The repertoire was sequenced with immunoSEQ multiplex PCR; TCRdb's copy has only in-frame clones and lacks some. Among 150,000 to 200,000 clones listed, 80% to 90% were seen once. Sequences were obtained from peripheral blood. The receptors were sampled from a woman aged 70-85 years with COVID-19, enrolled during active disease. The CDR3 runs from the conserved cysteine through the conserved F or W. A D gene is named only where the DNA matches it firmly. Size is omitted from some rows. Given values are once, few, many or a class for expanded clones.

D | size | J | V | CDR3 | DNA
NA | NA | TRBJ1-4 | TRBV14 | CASSQLLNEKLFF | TGTGCCAGCAGCCAGCTGCTAAATGAAAAACTGTTTTTT
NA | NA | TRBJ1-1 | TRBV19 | CASSIAQDTEAFF | TGTGCCAGTAGTATCGCACAGGACACTGAAGCTTTCTTT
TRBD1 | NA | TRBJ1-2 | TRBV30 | CAWRASGTGNYGYTF | TGTGCCTGGAGGGCGTCCGGGACAGGGAACTATGGCTACACCTTC
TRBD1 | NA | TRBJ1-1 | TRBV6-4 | CASSDRPGGRDAFF | TGTGCCAGCAGTGACCGCCCAGGGGGCCGAGATGCTTTCTTT
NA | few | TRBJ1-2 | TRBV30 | CAWSMAGGGYTF | TGTGCCTGGAGCATGGCCGGGGGTGGCTACACCTTC
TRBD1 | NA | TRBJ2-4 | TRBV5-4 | CASTPRRQGINIQYF | TGTGCCAGCACCCCTCGCCGACAGGGGATAAACATTCAGTACTTC
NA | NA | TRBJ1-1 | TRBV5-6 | CASSPPGAFEAFF | TGTGCCAGCAGCCCTCCAGGGGCGTTTGAAGCTTTCTTT
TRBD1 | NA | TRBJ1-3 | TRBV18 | CASSLGQGNTIYF | TGTGCCAGCTCGCTGGGACAGGGAAACACCATATATTTT
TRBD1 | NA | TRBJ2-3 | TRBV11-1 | CASSFRPDRDTDTQYF | TGTGCCAGCAGCTTCCGACCGGACAGGGACACAGATACGCAGTATTTT
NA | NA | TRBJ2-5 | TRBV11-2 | CASSLGFGTPGWQETQYF | TGTGCCAGCAGCTTAGGTTTCGGAACCCCCGGGTGGCAAGAGACCCAGTACTTC
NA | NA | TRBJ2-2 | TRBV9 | CASGPGGGQRSELFF | TGTGCCAGCGGTCCGGGAGGGGGCCAAAGGTCGGAGCTGTTTTTT
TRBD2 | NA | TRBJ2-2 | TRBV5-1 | CASSLGTSEAGELFF | TGCGCCAGCAGCTTGGGGACTAGCGAGGCGGGGGAGCTGTTTTTT
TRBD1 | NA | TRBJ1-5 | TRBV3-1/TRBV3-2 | CASSRSSGTGYQPQHF | TGTGCCAGCAGCCGCAGCTCCGGGACAGGGTATCAGCCCCAGCATTTT
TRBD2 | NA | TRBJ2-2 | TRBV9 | CASSGGGTGELFF | TGTGCCAGCAGCGGCGGGGGCACCGGGGAGCTGTTTTTT
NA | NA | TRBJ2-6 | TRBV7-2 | CASSLGRTRPSGANVLTF | TGTGCCAGCAGCTTAGGGCGGACACGACCTTCTGGGGCCAACGTCCTGACTTTC
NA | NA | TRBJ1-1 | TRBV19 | CASSARPGDTEAFF | TGTGCCAGTAGTGCCCGGCCCGGGGATACTGAAGCTTTCTTT
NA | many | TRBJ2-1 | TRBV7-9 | CASSLVVTELFNEQFF | TGTGCCAGCAGCTTAGTGGTGACAGAATTGTTCAATGAGCAGTTCTTC
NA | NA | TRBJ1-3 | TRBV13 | CASSLAGTHTGTIYF | TGTGCCAGCAGCTTAGCGGGGACACATACGGGCACCATATATTTT
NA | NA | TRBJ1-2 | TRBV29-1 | CSVDKRDTQVGYGYTF | TGCAGCGTTGATAAACGGGACACCCAAGTGGGATATGGCTACACCTTC
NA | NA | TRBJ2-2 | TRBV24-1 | CATSGGGFWTGELFF | TGTGCCACCAGTGGTGGGGGCTTCTGGACCGGGGAGCTGTTTTTT
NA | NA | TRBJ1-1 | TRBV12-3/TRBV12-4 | CASSGQRLEAFF | TGTGCCAGCAGTGGACAGCGCCTTGAAGCTTTCTTT
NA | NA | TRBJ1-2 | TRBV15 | CATSIFLGGAEDGYTF | TGTGCCACCAGCATCTTCCTTGGGGGCGCGGAGGATGGCTACACCTTC
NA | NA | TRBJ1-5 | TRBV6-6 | CASSSFQGLGNQPQHF | TGTGCCAGCAGTTCTTTCCAGGGCTTGGGGAATCAGCCCCAGCATTTT